This T cell receptor (beta chain) was obtained from a study of T cells in Graves' hyperthyroidism and ophthalmopathy. Study outcomes and limitations: Through a model of 13 V-J features, ophthalmopathy was separated from stable hyperthyroidism.

Amplification targeted TCR beta CDR3 regions from RNA transcripts. The HTBI primer set served for first-round RT-PCR of the TCR CDR3. TCRdb redid the calling of the multiplex PCR reads with MiXCR, one entry per CDR3 protein. The table records fewer than 400,000 distinct CDR3 sequences, more than 20% of them present only once. To note about this clonotype: Its antigen remains unknown.

V was clipped by 0 bases and J by 2 bases, with 10 bases between them. This CDR3 region has 15 residues. The germline V gene has CDR1 ENHRY and CDR2 SYGVKD. The receptor was isolated from a man aged 45-65 years with Graves' hyperthyroidism. The chain employs TRBV10-3 and TRBJ2-5; D not resolved. What was sequenced was blood. CDR3 sequence: CAISESPQNQETQYF. Written as DNA, the CDR3 is TGTGCCATCAGTGAGTCGCCCCAGAATCAAGAGACCCAGTACTTC.